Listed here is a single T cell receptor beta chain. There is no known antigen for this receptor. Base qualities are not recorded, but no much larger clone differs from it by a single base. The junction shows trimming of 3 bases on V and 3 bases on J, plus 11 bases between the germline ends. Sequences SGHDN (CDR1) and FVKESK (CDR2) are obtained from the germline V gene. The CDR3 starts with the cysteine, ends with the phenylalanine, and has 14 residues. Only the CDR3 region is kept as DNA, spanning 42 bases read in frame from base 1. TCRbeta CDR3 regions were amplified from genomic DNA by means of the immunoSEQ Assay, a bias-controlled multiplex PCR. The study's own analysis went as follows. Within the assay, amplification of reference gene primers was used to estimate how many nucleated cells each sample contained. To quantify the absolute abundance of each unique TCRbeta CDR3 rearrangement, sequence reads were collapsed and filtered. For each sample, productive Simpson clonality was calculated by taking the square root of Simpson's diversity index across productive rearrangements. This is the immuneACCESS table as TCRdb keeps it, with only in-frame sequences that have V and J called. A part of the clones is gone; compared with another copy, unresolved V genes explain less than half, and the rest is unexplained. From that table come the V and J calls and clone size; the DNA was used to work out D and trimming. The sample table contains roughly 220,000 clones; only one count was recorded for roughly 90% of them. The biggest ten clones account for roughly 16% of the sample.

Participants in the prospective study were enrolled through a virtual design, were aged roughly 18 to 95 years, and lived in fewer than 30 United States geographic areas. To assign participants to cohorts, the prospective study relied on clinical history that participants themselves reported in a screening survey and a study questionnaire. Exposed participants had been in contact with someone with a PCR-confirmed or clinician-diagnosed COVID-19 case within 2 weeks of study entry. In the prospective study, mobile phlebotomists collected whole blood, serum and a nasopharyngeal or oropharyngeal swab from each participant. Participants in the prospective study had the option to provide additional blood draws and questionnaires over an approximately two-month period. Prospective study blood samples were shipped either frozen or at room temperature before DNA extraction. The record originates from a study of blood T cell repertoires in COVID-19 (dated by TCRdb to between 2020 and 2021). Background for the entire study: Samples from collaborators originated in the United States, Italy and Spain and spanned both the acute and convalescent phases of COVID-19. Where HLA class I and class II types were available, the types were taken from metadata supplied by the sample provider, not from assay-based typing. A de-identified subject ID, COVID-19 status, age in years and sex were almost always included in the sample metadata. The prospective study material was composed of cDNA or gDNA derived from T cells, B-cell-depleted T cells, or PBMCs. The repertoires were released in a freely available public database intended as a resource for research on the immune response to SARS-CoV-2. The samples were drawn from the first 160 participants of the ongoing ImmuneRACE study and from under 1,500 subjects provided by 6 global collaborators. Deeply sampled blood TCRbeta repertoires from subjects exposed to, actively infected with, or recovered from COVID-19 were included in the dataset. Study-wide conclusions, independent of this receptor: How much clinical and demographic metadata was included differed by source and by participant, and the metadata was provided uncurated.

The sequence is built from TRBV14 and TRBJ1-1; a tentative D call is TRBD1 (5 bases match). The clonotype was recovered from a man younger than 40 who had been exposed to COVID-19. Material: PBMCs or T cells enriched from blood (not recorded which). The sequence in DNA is TGTGCCAGCAGCCAGGGACTCAAGTACACTGAAGCTTTCTTT. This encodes CASSQGLKYTEAFF.